The 16 T cell receptor beta chains listed next were all sequenced from one sample in a study of cytomegalovirus exposure and HLA in healthy donors. PCR used 60 Vbeta primers and 13 Jbeta primers. TCRdb's table, derived via immunoSEQ multiplex PCR, lists solely in-frame clones and lacks some. The sample contains under 150,000 clones, approximately 80% of which appear only once. Sequenced: PBMCs. These receptors were obtained from a boy between 2 and 10 years old in good health and CMV-seronegative.

V and J are TRBV21-1 and TRBJ1-2; the table's TRBD1 call for D was not verified on the DNA. TRBV21-1 is a known pseudogene. The CDR3 loop spans 17 amino acids. The CDR3 DNA reads as TGTGCCACCAGGACCGAACCGGAATGGGGGCGGGACTATGGCTACACCTTC. Translated: CATRTEPEWGRDYGYTF.

The chain has TRBV29-1 and TRBJ1-5; D may be TRBD1 (6 bases). Trimming pared 6 bases from V and 1 base from J, leaving 10 bases between. Germline-derived CDR1 and CDR2 are SQVTM and ANQGSEA. This CDR3 spans 13 amino acids. CDR3 amino acids: CSVGGASNQPQHF. CDR3 nucleotide sequence: TGCAGCGTGGGGGGGGCAAGCAATCAGCCCCAGCATTTT. Full variable domain (outside the CDR3, taken from reference TRBV29-1 and TRBJ1-5): SAVISQKPSRDICQRGTSLTIQCQVDSQVTMMFWYRQQPGQSLTLIATANQGSEATYESGFVIDKFPISRPNLTFSTLTVSNMSPEDSSIYLCSVGGASNQPQHFGDGTRLSIL.

The chain carries TRBV9 and TRBJ2-7, with 10 nucleotides matching TRBD1. The CDR3 has 18 amino acids. The germline V gene encodes CDR1 SGDLS and CDR2 YYNGEE. V was pared by 0 bases and J by 0 bases, with 9 bases of the junction left unmatched. In DNA form, the CDR3 reads TGTGCCAGCAGCGTAGATTTGGACAGGGGGAGTTCCTCCTACGAGCAGTACTTC. This codes for CASSVDLDRGSSSYEQYF.

The chain is built from TRBV7-3 and TRBJ2-5; 11 bases fit TRBD2. Germline CDR1 SGHTA, CDR2 FQGTGA. The CDR3 consists of 14 residues. V was clipped by 5 bases and J by 4 bases; unmatched bases: 3. CDR3 nucleotide sequence: TGTGCCAGCAGCGGCGGGACTAGCGGAGAGACCCAGTACTTC. It is translated as CASSGGTSGETQYF.

This clone has just one count. The chain employs TRBV19 and TRBJ1-2; 7 nucleotides match TRBD1. In germline, CDR1 is LNHDA, CDR2 SQIVND (reference sequence). The CDR3 length is 16 residues. The junction had 10 bases not matched to a gene; V was cut back by 1 base and J by 5 bases. This CDR3 is CASSIGDSTGPYGYTF. DNA for the CDR3: TGTGCCAGTAGTATAGGTGATTCGACAGGGCCTTATGGCTACACCTTC.

The chain has TRBV19 and TRBJ1-5; TRBD1 might be the D (6 bases). The CDR3 is made up of 17 amino acids. CDR1 and CDR2 (germline): LNHDA, SQIVND (reference sequence). V was pared by 6 bases and J by 9 bases, with 27 bases between. Here the CDR3 reads CASSPLLDSSRPWPQHF. CDR3 DNA: TGTGCCAGTAGCCCCCTCCTGGACAGCTCGAGGCCATGGCCCCAGCATTTT.

The chain uses TRBV21-1 and TRBJ1-2; TRBD1, the D gene given by the table, was not confirmed from the DNA. TRBV21-1 is deemed a pseudogene. The CDR3 contains 17 residues. The CDR3 nucleotides are TGTGCCAGCAGCAAAGCGCGTAGCCAGGGATGCAACTATGGCTACACCTTC. This sequence encodes CASSKARSQGCNYGYTF.

This clone came up once. The V gene is TRBV6-6, the J gene TRBJ1-2; D call uncertain. This CDR3 has 13 amino acids. Germline V gene sequence: CDR1 MNHNY, CDR2 SVGAGI (reference sequence). V was cut by 5 bases and J by 3 bases, with 10 bases left in between. The CDR3 here is CASSPMRDYGYTF. The CDR3 coding sequence is TGTGCCAGCAGTCCGATGAGGGACTATGGCTACACCTTC.

The chain couples TRBV28 to TRBJ2-2; 10 nucleotides match TRBD2. The CDR3 contains 19 residues. Trimming at V came to 7 bases and at J to 6 bases, leaving 20 bases not matched to a gene. Germline CDR1 is MDHEN and CDR2 is SYDVKM. In DNA form, the CDR3 reads TGTGCCAGCACTCTTTTAGAAGCAGCGGGAGGGCCAAGAGCCGGGGAGCTGTTTTTT. Translated, it gives CASTLLEAAGGPRAGELFF.

J is TRBJ2-7 and V is TRBV19, with TRBD1 matching 9 bases. The V gene's germline CDR1 is LNHDA and CDR2 SQIVND (reference sequence). Trimming at V came to 9 bases and at J to 4 bases, leaving 7 bases not matched to a gene. The CDR3 runs 13 residues. CDR3 protein: CASRDRGDYEQYF. The CDR3 bases are TGTGCCAGCCGTGACAGGGGGGATTACGAGCAGTACTTC. The complete variable domain, with remaining parts taken from reference TRBV19 and TRBJ2-7, reads DGGITQSPKYLFRKEGQNVTLSCEQNLNHDAMYWYRQDPGQGLRLIYYSQIVNDFQKGDIAEGYSVSREKKESFPLTVTSAQKNPTAFYLCASRDRGDYEQYFGPGTRLTVT.

CDR3: CASSVGQTTGELFF. The CDR3 region has the DNA TGTGCCAGCAGTGTCGGACAGACCACCGGGGAGCTGTTTTTT. J is TRBJ2-2 and V is TRBV2, with D possibly matching TRBD1 (6 bases). Germline V gene lookup returns CDR1 SNHLY and CDR2 FYNNEI. V gave up 4 bases and J gave up 4 bases, with 10 bases separating them. The CDR3 length is 14 residues.

This clone appeared once. The genes are TRBV7-9 and TRBJ1-2; TRBD1 might be the D (6 bases). This CDR3 is 15 amino acids long. Trimming took off 5 bases at V and 6 bases at J, with 19 bases between the two ends. The germline V gene encodes CDR1 SEHNR and CDR2 FQNEAQ (reference sequence). The CDR3 nucleotides read TGTGCCAGCAGCATACAGGGCTTTCGCACCGATGGCTACACCTTC. As protein: CASSIQGFRTDGYTF.

This chain links TRBV7-6 with TRBJ2-7; TRBD1 matches at 11 bases. V lost 4 bases, J lost 3 bases, and 8 bases stayed unmatched. Germline-derived CDR1 and CDR2 are SGHVS and FNYEAQ. The CDR3 consists of 16 residues. For the CDR3, the DNA is TGTGCCAGCAGCTCCAAAGGACAGGGGGCCAACTACGAGCAGTACTTC. This encodes CASSSKGQGANYEQYF.

The chain carries TRBV5-4 and TRBJ2-2, with 8 bases fitting TRBD2. The CDR3 runs 16 residues. Looked up from germline, CDR1 is SGHNT and CDR2 is YYREEE (reference sequence). V dropped 0 bases and J dropped 7; count of bases not matched to a gene: 8. CDR3 nucleotide sequence: TGTGCCAGCAGCTTGGACGAGCGGGGGCAGGGCGGGGAGCTGTTTTTT. Encoded protein: CASSLDERGQGGELFF.

The CDR3 here is CASSKIADYSYEQYF. In DNA form, the CDR3 reads TGTGCCAGCAGCAAGATAGCGGATTACTCCTACGAGCAGTACTTC. The rearrangement joins TRBV27 to TRBJ2-5; D is perhaps TRBD2 (6 bases). The J call is uncertain, as TRBJ2-7 better fits the DNA end. CDR3 length: 15 residues. Germline CDR1 MNHEY, CDR2 SMNVEV (reference sequence).

The chain uses TRBV7-3 and TRBJ2-7; 11 nucleotides align to TRBD1. CDR3 length: 13 amino acids. In germline, CDR1 is SGHTA, CDR2 FQGTGA. V was pared by 5 bases and J by 9 bases, with 6 bases of the junction left unmatched. This CDR3 is CASSPGQGVGQYF. For the CDR3, the DNA is TGTGCCAGCAGCCCGGGACAGGGGGTAGGGCAGTACTTC.